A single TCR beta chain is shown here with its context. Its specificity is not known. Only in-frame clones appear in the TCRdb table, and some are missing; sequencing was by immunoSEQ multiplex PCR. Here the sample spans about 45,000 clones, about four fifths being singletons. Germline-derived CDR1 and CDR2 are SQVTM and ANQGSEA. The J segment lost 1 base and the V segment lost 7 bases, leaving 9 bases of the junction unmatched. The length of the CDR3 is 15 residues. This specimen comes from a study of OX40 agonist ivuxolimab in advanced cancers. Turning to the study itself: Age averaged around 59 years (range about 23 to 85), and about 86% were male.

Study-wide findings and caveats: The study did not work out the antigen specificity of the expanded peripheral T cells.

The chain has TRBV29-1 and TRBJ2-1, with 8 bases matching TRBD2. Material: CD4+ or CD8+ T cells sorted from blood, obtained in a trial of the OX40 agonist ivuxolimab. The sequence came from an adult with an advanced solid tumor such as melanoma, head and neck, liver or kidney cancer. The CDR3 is CSAEPTSGSYNEQFF. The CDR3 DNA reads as TGCAGCGCCGAACCAACTAGCGGTTCCTACAATGAGCAGTTCTTC.